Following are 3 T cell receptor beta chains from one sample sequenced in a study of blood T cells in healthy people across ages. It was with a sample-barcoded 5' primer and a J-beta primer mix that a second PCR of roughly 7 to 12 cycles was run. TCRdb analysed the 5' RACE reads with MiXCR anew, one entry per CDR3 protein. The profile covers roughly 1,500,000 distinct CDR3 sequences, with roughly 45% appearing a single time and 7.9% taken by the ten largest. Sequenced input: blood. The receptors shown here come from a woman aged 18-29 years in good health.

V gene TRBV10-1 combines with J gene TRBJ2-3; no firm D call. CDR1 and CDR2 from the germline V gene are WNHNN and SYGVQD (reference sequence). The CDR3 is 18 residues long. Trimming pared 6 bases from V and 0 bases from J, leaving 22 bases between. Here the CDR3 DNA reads TGCGCCAGCAGCAGGACCGAGGAAGAGTTTGCTAGCACAGATACGCAGTATTTT. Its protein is CASSRTEEEFASTDTQYF.

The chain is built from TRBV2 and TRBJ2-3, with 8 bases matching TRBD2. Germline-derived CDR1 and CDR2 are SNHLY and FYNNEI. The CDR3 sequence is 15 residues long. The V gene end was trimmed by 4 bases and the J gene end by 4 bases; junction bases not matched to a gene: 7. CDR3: CASSGGLGGSDTQYF. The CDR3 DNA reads TGTGCCAGCAGTGGGGGACTAGGGGGGTCAGATACGCAGTATTTT.

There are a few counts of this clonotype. CDR3 sequence (DNA): TGTGCCAGCAGCTTAACTAGGGTTAACTATGGCTACACCTTC. It yields the protein CASSLTRVNYGYTF. The genes are TRBV7-9 and TRBJ1-2, with D uncertain. Trimming took off 2 bases at V and 1 base at J, with 8 bases between the two ends. The CDR3 loop spans 14 amino acids. Germline CDR1 reads SEHNR; CDR2 reads FQNEAQ (reference sequence). The full variable domain, with the rest looked up from reference TRBV7-9 and TRBJ1-2, is DTGVSQNPRHKITKRGQNVTFRCDPISEHNRLYWYRQTLGQGPEFLTYFQNEAQLEKSRLLSDRFSAERPKGSFSTLEIQRTEQGDSAMYLCASSLTRVNYGYTFGSGTRLTVV.